The clone carrying this T cell receptor (beta chain) has at least ten counts. Its antigen is not identified. This specimen belongs to a study of identical twins. Whole-study results and caveats: An excess of low generation probability was shown by twin-shared out-of-frame alpha sequences.

Germline V gene lookup returns CDR1 SGHDN and CDR2 FVKESK. V lost 0 bases and J 4 bases, leaving 3 bases between the germline ends. The CDR3 spans 12 residues. In TCRdb, the 5' RACE reads were re-called with MiXCR into one record per CDR3 protein. Here the sample spans around 200,000 distinct CDR3 sequences, over 8% being singletons. What was sequenced was memory (CD45RO+) T cells sorted from blood. This rearrangement joins TRBV14 to TRBJ1-1; D unresolved. The receptor's source is a woman under 30 in good health. CDR3: CASSQDTTEAFF. CDR3 nucleotides: TGTGCCAGCAGCCAAGATACCACTGAAGCTTTCTTT.